The 22 T cell receptor beta chains listed next were all sequenced from one sample in a study of blood T cells in healthy people across ages. A second PCR, run for about 6 to 11 cycles, used a sample-barcoded 5' primer plus a J-beta primer mix. One entry per CDR3 protein, called by TCRdb with MiXCR from the 5' RACE reads. The sample contains some 1.5 million distinct CDR3 sequences, approximately 28% of which appear only once. The specimen was blood. The receptors derive from a woman aged 25 to 39 in good health.

A note on this clonotype: This may be a read error: a much more frequent sequence differs by one nucleotide. This chain joins TRBV10-3 and TRBJ2-7; possible D gene TRBD1, 6 bases. Germline V gene sequence: CDR1 ENHRY, CDR2 SYGVKD. This CDR3 spans 14 amino acids. The CDR3 sequence: CAICEGTPTYEQYF. Written as DNA, the CDR3 is TGTGCCATCTGTGAGGGGACACCTACCTACGAGCAGTACTTC.

This clonotype was picked up many times. The chain has TRBV29-1 and TRBJ2-6; 8 nucleotides match TRBD1. The J segment lost 0 bases and the V segment lost 6 bases, leaving 4 bases of the junction unmatched. Per the germline V gene, CDR1 is SQVTM and CDR2 is ANQGSEA. There are 15 residues in the CDR3. DNA for the CDR3: TGCAGCGTGGGACAGGAAATCTCTGGGGCCAACGTCCTGACTTTC. Encoded protein: CSVGQEISGANVLTF. Filled out from reference TRBV29-1 and TRBJ2-6, the complete variable domain reads SAVISQKPSRDICQRGTSLTIQCQVDSQVTMMFWYRQQPGQSLTLIATANQGSEATYESGFVIDKFPISRPNLTFSTLTVSNMSPEDSSIYLCSVGQEISGANVLTFGAGSRLTVL.

This clonotype was seen only once. With a much larger clone just one base away, this may be a read error. In DNA form, the CDR3 reads TGCAGTGCTAGAGAGGATGGCGCGAGTTACGAGCAGTACTTC. The encoded protein is CSAREDGASYEQYF. V gene TRBV20-1 combines with J gene TRBJ2-7; D is ambiguous. The CDR3 is 14 amino acids. Trimming shortened V by 0 bases and J by 4 bases, and 13 bases separated the two germline ends. Looked up from germline, CDR1 is DFQATT and CDR2 is SNEGSKA (reference sequence).

Details on this clonotype: One base away lies a much larger clone, so this may be a sequencing read error. CDR3 coding DNA: TGTGCCAGCAGCCAGGATGTTTCCTGCAATGAGCAGTTCTTC. Translating gives CASSQDVSCNEQFF. The V call is TRBV7-2, the J call TRBJ2-1, with unresolved D. The CDR3 loop spans 14 amino acids. CDR1 is SGHTA, CDR2 FQGNSA, per germline.

This chain uses TRBV20-1 with TRBJ1-6, with D possibly TRBD1 on 6 matching bases. Trimming removed 6 bases at V and 10 bases at J, with 19 bases between. The CDR3 length is 14 residues. Germline lookup yields CDR1 DFQATT and CDR2 SNEGSKA (reference sequence). CDR3 in amino acids: CSALREDRKSPLHF. Here the CDR3 DNA reads TGCAGTGCCCTGAGGGAGGACAGAAAATCACCCCTCCACTTT.

The V gene is TRBV2, the J gene TRBJ2-1; no reliable D call. Germline CDR1 and CDR2: SNHLY and FYNNEI. The CDR3 sequence is 14 residues long. Trimming removed 6 bases at V and 5 bases at J, with 14 bases between. The DNA of the CDR3 is TGTGCCAGCAGCAGAGAGATAGGGAACAATGAGCAGTTCTTC. It encodes CASSREIGNNEQFF.

This clonotype was found many times. The DNA for the CDR3 is TGTGCCAGCAGTGACAGGGATAATTCACCCCTCCACTTT. It yields the protein CASSDRDNSPLHF. The J gene is TRBJ1-6, the V gene TRBV6-1, with D possibly matching TRBD1 (5 bases). Trimming removed 3 bases from V and 5 bases from J, with 5 bases in between. Germline assignment: CDR1 MNHNS and CDR2 SASEGT. The CDR3 contains 13 residues.

The chain carries TRBV12-3 or TRBV12-4 and TRBJ1-4; D unclear. This CDR3 is 11 amino acids long. Trimming took off 5 bases at V and 7 bases at J, with 5 bases between the two ends. The CDR3 sequence: CASSITEKLFF. CDR3 in DNA: TGTGCCAGCAGTATCACTGAAAAACTGTTTTTT.

This clonotype was detected only a few times. The rearrangement links TRBV7-2 to TRBJ2-3; 12 bases are a match to TRBD2. The germline gives CDR1 SGHTA, CDR2 FQGNSA. This CDR3 is 16 amino acids long. The J segment lost 8 bases and the V segment lost 3 bases, leaving 9 bases of the junction unmatched. This chain's CDR3 is CASSLDMTSGSATQYF. The CDR3 DNA reads as TGTGCCAGCAGCTTGGACATGACTAGCGGGAGTGCTACGCAGTATTTT.

The chain employs TRBV7-2 and TRBJ2-5, with D tentatively TRBD2 (5 bases). The germline V and J ends were trimmed by 8 bases and 0 bases, with 13 bases remaining between them. The CDR3 consists of 14 residues. The V gene's germline CDR1 is SGHTA and CDR2 FQGNSA. CDR3: CASGVQRYQETQYF. In DNA, the CDR3 is TGTGCCAGCGGCGTCCAGCGGTACCAAGAGACCCAGTACTTC.

This clonotype has at least ten counts. CDR3 protein: CSASKAGGGAFDYNEQFF. DNA of the CDR3: TGCAGTGCCTCTAAGGCGGGCGGGGGGGCCTTCGATTACAATGAGCAGTTCTTC. The V call is TRBV20-1, the J call TRBJ2-1; 9 bases agree with TRBD2. The J segment lost 4 bases and the V segment lost 6 bases, leaving 19 bases of the junction unmatched. This CDR3 region has 18 residues. Germline assignment: CDR1 DFQATT and CDR2 SNEGSKA (reference sequence).

CDR3 coding DNA: TGTGCCAGCAGCTTAGATCCCGGGGGAGGACCGGGCTCCGACTTAGATACGCAGTATTTT. Its translation: CASSLDPGGGPGSDLDTQYF. The chain joins TRBV11-3 to TRBJ2-3; D perhaps matches TRBD2 (6 bases). The CDR3 consists of 20 residues. Trimming shortened V by 0 bases and J by 5 bases, and 27 bases separated the two germline ends. Germline V gene sequence: CDR1 SGHNT, CDR2 YENEEA.

This clonotype occurred a few times. The rearrangement uses TRBV3-1 and TRBJ1-2, with 7 positions matching TRBD1. CDR1 LGHDT and CDR2 YNNKEL come from the germline V gene (reference sequence). V was clipped by 4 bases and J by 7 bases; unmatched bases: 6. The CDR3 spans 13 residues. This chain's CDR3 is CASSLAEGAGYTF. Written as DNA, the CDR3 is TGTGCCAGCAGCCTTGCAGAGGGGGCTGGCTACACCTTC.

This clonotype was seen a handful of times. The chain links TRBV6-2 or TRBV6-3 to TRBJ2-7; no clear D gene. From germline, CDR1 is MNHEY and CDR2 SVGEGT. The CDR3 consists of 13 residues. The V end lost 5 bases, the J end lost 7 bases, and 15 bases lay between the germline ends. The CDR3 DNA follows: TGTGCCAGCAGTGATACGAGGAGTCGAGAGCAGTACTTC. Residues: CASSDTRSREQYF.

Of note for this clonotype: A read error may account for a junction end that differs from germline. This chain links TRBV5-6 with TRBJ1-2, with D possibly being TRBD1 (5 bases). There are 15 residues in the CDR3. Germline V gene lookup returns CDR1 SGHDT and CDR2 YYEEEE. This chain's CDR3 is CASNLGIGGFDGYTF. CDR3 sequence (DNA): TGTGCCAGCAACTTGGGGATTGGGGGGTTCGATGGCTACACCTTC. Using reference TRBV5-6 and TRBJ1-2 for the parts outside the CDR3, the full variable domain is DAGVTQSPTHLIKTRGQQVTLRCSPKSGHDTVSWYQQALGQGPQFIFQYYEEEERQRGNFPDRFSGHQFPNYSSELNVNALLLGDSALYLCASNLGIGGFDGYTFGSGTRLTVV.

Only a few counts were recorded for this clonotype. V usage is TRBV20-1 and J usage is TRBJ2-5; no definite D call. V lost 2 bases and J lost 3, with 10 bases in between. Germline CDR1 DFQATT, CDR2 SNEGSKA (reference sequence). This CDR3 is 13 amino acids long. The CDR3 here is CSARLRNEETQYF. CDR3 nucleotide sequence: TGCAGTGCTAGACTGAGGAACGAAGAGACCCAGTACTTC.

This clonotype was detected many times. The CDR3 here is CSAPSREGYEKLFF. The CDR3 nucleotides are TGCAGTGCCCCGTCGAGGGAGGGCTATGAAAAACTGTTTTTT. V gene TRBV20-1 combines with J gene TRBJ1-4; D is undetermined. Germline V gives CDR1 DFQATT, CDR2 SNEGSKA (reference sequence). This CDR3 comprises 14 residues. The ends were cut back, 6 bases at V and 6 bases at J, with 17 bases in the middle.

This chain links TRBV14 with TRBJ2-1; 10 positions agree with TRBD1. V was clipped by 2 bases and J by 7 bases; unmatched bases: 8. CDR1 and CDR2 from the germline V gene are SGHDN and FVKESK. The CDR3 has 16 amino acids. In nucleotides, the CDR3 is TGTGCCAGCAGCCAAAAACCGGGACAGGGGTTGAATGAGCAGTTCTTC. It yields the protein CASSQKPGQGLNEQFF.

This chain uses TRBV5-1 with TRBJ1-2; D unresolved. Germline V gene sequence: CDR1 SGHRS, CDR2 YFSETQ. The CDR3 length is 14 residues. The V end was cut by 4 bases, the J end by 7 bases, with 17 bases between. CDR3 coding DNA: TGCGCCAGCAGCCTCAATTTATACGATAGTGGCTACACCTTC. Amino acid sequence: CASSLNLYDSGYTF.

The table lists this clonotype with many counts. V gene TRBV9 combines with J gene TRBJ2-7, with TRBD2 matching over 9 bases. V shed 5 bases, J shed 0 bases, and the junction held 3 bases outside the gene matches. The CDR3 covers 14 residues. CDR1 SGDLS and CDR2 YYNGEE come from the germline V gene. This CDR3 is CASSASGTSYEQYF. CDR3 coding DNA: TGTGCCAGCAGTGCTAGCGGGACCTCCTACGAGCAGTACTTC. Looking up the rest from reference TRBV9 and TRBJ2-7 gives the full variable domain: DSGVTQTPKHLITATGQRVTLRCSPRSGDLSVYWYQQSLDQGLQFLIQYYNGEERAKGNILERFSAQQFPDLHSELNLSSLELGDSALYFCASSASGTSYEQYFGPGTRLTVT.

In this sample, this clonotype turned up a few times. The chain employs TRBV3-1 and TRBJ1-5, with a weak D call TRBD1 (5 bases). V lost 0 bases and J 5 bases, leaving 17 bases between the germline ends. The germline V gene has CDR1 LGHDT and CDR2 YNNKEL (reference sequence). This CDR3 has 17 amino acids. The CDR3 reads CASSQDGGGIPHQPQHF. The DNA of the CDR3 is TGTGCCAGCAGCCAAGACGGGGGAGGCATTCCCCATCAGCCCCAGCATTTT.

This clonotype has a count of ten or more. The genes are TRBV3-1 and TRBJ1-4; D is possibly TRBD1 (6 bases). CDR1 and CDR2 from the germline V gene are LGHDT and YNNKEL (reference sequence). The ends were cut back, 1 base at V and 6 bases at J, with 15 bases in the middle. CDR3 length: 16 residues. CDR3 protein: CASSQVPGGADEKLFF. As DNA, the CDR3 is TGTGCCAGCAGCCAAGTTCCGGGGGGGGCGGATGAAAAACTGTTTTTT.